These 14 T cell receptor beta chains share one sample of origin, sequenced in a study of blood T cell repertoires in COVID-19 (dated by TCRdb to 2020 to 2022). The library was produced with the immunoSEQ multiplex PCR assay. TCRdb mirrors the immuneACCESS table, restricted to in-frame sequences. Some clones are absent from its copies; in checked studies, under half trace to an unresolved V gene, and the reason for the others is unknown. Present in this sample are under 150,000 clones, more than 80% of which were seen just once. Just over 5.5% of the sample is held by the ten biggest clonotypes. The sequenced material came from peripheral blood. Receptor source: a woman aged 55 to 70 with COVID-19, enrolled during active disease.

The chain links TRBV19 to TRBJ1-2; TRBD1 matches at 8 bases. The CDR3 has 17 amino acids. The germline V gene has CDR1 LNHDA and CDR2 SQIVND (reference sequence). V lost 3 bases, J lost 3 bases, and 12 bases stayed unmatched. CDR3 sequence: CASSMGGTGVLYYGYTF. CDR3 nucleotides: TGTGCCAGTAGTATGGGAGGGACAGGCGTTCTTTACTATGGCTACACCTTC. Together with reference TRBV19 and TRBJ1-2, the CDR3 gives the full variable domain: DGGITQSPKYLFRKEGQNVTLSCEQNLNHDAMYWYRQDPGQGLRLIYYSQIVNDFQKGDIAEGYSVSREKKESFPLTVTSAQKNPTAFYLCASSMGGTGVLYYGYTFGSGTRLTVV.

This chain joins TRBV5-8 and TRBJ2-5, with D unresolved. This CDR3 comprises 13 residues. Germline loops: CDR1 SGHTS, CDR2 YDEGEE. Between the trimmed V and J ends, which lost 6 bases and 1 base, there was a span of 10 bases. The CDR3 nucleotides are TGTGCCAGCAATGCCGGGTCCCAAGAGACCCAGTACTTC. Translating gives CASNAGSQETQYF. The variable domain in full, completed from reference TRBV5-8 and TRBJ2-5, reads EAGVTQSPTHLIKTRGQQATLRCSPISGHTSVYWYQQALGLGLQFLLWYDEGEERNRGNFPPRFSGRQFPNYSSELNVNALELEDSALYLCASNAGSQETQYFGPGTRLLVL.

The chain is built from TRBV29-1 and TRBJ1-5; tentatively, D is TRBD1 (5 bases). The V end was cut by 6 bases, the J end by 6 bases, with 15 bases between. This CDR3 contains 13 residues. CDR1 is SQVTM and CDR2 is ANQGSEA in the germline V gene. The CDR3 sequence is CSVKDGGGQPQHF. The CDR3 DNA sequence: TGCAGCGTGAAGGACGGGGGGGGTCAGCCCCAGCATTTT.

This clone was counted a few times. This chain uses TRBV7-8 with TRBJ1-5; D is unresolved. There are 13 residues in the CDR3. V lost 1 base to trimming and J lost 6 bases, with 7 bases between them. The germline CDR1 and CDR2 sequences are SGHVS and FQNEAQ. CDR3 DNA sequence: TGTGCCAGCAGCTTAGGGGGAGGTCAGCCCCAGCATTTT. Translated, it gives CASSLGGGQPQHF.

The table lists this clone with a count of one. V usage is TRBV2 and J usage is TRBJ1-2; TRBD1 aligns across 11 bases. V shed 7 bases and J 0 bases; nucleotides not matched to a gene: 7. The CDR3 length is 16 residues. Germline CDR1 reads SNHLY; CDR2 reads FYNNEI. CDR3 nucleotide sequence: TGTGCCAGCATTCGGGACAGGGGGGTGGCTAACTATGGCTACACCTTC. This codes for CASIRDRGVANYGYTF.

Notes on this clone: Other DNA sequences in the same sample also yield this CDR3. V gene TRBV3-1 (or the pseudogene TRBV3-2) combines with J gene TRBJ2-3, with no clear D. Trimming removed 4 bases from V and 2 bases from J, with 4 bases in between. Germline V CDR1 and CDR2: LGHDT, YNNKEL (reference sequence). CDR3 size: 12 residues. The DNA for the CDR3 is TGTGCCAGCAGCCTATCCACAGATACGCAGTATTTT. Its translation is CASSLSTDTQYF.

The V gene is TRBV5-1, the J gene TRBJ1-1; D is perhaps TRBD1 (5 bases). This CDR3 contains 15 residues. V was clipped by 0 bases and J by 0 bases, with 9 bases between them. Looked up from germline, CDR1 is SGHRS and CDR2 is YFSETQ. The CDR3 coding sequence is TGCGCCAGCAGCTTGGACAGGATCATGAACACTGAAGCTTTCTTT. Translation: CASSLDRIMNTEAFF.

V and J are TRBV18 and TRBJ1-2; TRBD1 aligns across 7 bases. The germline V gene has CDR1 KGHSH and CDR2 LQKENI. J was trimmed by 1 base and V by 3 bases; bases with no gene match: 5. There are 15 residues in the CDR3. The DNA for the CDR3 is TGTGCCAGCTCACCGATAGGACAGGATAACTATGGCTACACCTTC. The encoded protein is CASSPIGQDNYGYTF.

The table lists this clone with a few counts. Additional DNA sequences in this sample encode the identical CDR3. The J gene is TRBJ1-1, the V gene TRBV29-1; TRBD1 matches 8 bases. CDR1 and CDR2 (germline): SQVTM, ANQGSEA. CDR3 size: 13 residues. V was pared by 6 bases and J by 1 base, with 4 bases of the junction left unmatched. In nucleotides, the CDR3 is TGCAGCGTCGGACAGGGCGGGAACACTGAAGCTTTCTTT. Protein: CSVGQGGNTEAFF.

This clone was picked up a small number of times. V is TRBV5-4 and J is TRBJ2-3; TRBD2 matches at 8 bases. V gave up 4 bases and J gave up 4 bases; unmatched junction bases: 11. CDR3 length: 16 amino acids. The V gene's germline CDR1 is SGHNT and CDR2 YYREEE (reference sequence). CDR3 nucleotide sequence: TGTGCCAGCAGCATTATAAGGGGACTAGAAGCAGATACGCAGTATTTT. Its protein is CASSIIRGLEADTQYF. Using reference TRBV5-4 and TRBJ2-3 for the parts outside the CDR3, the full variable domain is ETGVTQSPTHLIKTRGQQVTLRCSSQSGHNTVSWYQQALGQGPQFIFQYYREEENGRGNFPPRFSGLQFPNYSSELNVNALELDDSALYLCASSIIRGLEADTQYFGPGTRLTVL.

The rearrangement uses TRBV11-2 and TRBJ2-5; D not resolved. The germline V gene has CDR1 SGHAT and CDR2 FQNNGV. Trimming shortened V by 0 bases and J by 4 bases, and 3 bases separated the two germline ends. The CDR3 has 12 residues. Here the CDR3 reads CASSLERETQYF. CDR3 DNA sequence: TGTGCCAGCAGCTTAGAGCGAGAGACCCAGTACTTC.

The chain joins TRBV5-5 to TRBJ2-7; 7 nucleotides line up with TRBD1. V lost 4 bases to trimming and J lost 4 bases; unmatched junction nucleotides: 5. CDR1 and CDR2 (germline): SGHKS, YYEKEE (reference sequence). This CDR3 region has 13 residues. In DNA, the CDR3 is TGTGCCAGCAGCCCGGGACAGACATACGAGCAGTACTTC. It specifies CASSPGQTYEQYF. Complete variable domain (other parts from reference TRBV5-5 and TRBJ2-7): DAGVTQSPTHLIKTRGQQVTLRCSPISGHKSVSWYQQVLGQGPQFIFQYYEKEERGRGNFPDRFSARQFPNYSSELNVNALLLGDSALYLCASSPGQTYEQYFGPGTRLTVT.

The CDR3 loop reads CASSTRDRPFYTF. DNA for the CDR3: TGTGCCAGTAGTACCCGGGACAGGCCCTTCTACACCTTC. This rearrangement joins TRBV19 to TRBJ1-2, with TRBD1 matching 8 bases. The J segment lost 10 bases and the V segment lost 4 bases, leaving 8 bases of the junction unmatched. CDR1 is LNHDA, CDR2 SQIVND, per germline (reference sequence). The CDR3 consists of 13 residues.

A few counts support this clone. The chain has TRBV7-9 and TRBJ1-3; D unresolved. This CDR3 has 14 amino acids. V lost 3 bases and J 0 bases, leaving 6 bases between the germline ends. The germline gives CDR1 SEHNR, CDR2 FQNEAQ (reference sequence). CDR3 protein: CASSFSGSGNTIYF. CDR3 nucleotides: TGTGCCAGCAGCTTCTCAGGCTCTGGAAACACCATATATTTT. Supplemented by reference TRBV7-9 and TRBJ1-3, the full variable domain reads DTGVSQNPRHKITKRGQNVTFRCDPISEHNRLYWYRQTLGQGPEFLTYFQNEAQLEKSRLLSDRFSAERPKGSFSTLEIQRTEQGDSAMYLCASSFSGSGNTIYFGEGSWLTVV.